Following are 24 T cell receptor beta chains from one sample sequenced in a study of OX40 agonist ivuxolimab in advanced cancers. Generated by immunoSEQ multiplex PCR, the TCRdb table keeps only in-frame clones and is missing some. The repertoire holds over 55,000 clones, more than 70% seen once, with less than 9.5% in the top ten. The specimen comprised CD4+ or CD8+ T cells sorted from blood, sampled in a trial of the OX40 agonist ivuxolimab. Receptor source: an adult with an advanced solid tumor such as melanoma, head and neck, liver or kidney cancer.

The chain employs TRBV9 and TRBJ1-6; possible D gene TRBD1, 5 bases. CDR3 length: 18 residues. V lost 0 bases and J lost 0, with 13 bases in between. Germline V CDR1 and CDR2: SGDLS, YYNGEE. CDR3 protein: CASSVEPGLSSYNSPLHF. The CDR3 nucleotides read TGTGCCAGCAGCGTAGAACCGGGACTGAGCTCCTATAATTCACCCCTCCACTTT.

V usage is TRBV7-2 and J usage is TRBJ2-1; 9 bases are a match to TRBD2. The CDR3 extends over 15 amino acids. Germline CDR1 is SGHTA and CDR2 is FQGNSA. The trim removed 6 bases at V and 5 bases at J, leaving 8 bases unmatched. CDR3 DNA sequence: TGTGCCAGCAGTTTCTATAGCGGGAGCGACAATGAGCAGTTCTTC. Translating it yields CASSFYSGSDNEQFF.

This clone was seen once. This rearrangement joins TRBV13 to TRBJ2-2; D might be TRBD1 (6 bases). V dropped 4 bases and J dropped 1 base, with 13 bases sitting between them. Germline V gene sequence: CDR1 PRHDT, CDR2 FYEKMQ (reference sequence). The CDR3 is made up of 16 amino acids. The CDR3 DNA follows: TGTGCCAGCAGCTCGACAGGAAGGGGGAACACCGGGGAGCTGTTTTTT. Translating gives CASSSTGRGNTGELFF.

This chain links TRBV5-1 with TRBJ2-7, with TRBD2 matching 13 bases. Germline V gene lookup returns CDR1 SGHRS and CDR2 YFSETQ. This CDR3 comprises 19 residues. V dropped 2 bases and J dropped 3; count of bases not matched to a gene: 14. CDR3 DNA sequence: TGCGCCAGCAGCTTACCCGGGACTAGCGGGACCCTCGGGGACTACGAGCAGTACTTC. Amino acid sequence: CASSLPGTSGTLGDYEQYF.

The V and J genes are TRBV19 and TRBJ2-3; tentative D call: TRBD1 (6 bases). Trimming cost V 7 bases and J 2 bases, with 16 bases left between them. The germline CDR1 and CDR2 sequences are LNHDA and SQIVND (reference sequence). The CDR3 is 15 residues long. CDR3 sequence (DNA): TGTGCCAGTATGGTAGCAGGGGCTACCACAGATACGCAGTATTTT. Protein: CASMVAGATTDTQYF.

The chain couples TRBV29-1 to TRBJ1-1; D is undetermined. The CDR3 has 13 amino acids. CDR1 and CDR2 from the germline V gene are SQVTM and ANQGSEA. V lost 1 base and J 0 bases, leaving 6 bases between the germline ends. The CDR3 sequence is CSVEAAVNTEAFF. CDR3 bases: TGCAGCGTTGAAGCGGCAGTGAACACTGAAGCTTTCTTT.

The chain joins TRBV5-1 to TRBJ2-3, with TRBD2 matching over 8 bases. Germline V CDR1 and CDR2: SGHRS, YFSETQ. The CDR3 has 15 amino acids. V was pared by 4 bases and J by 3 bases, with 7 bases of the junction left unmatched. The CDR3 DNA is TGCGCCAGCAGCCAGGGACTAGTGGCTACAGATACGCAGTATTTT. Protein product: CASSQGLVATDTQYF.

V gene TRBV5-4 combines with J gene TRBJ2-3, with TRBD2 matching over 11 bases. The V and J ends lost 4 bases and 0 bases, in that order; junction bases with no gene match: 4. From germline, CDR1 is SGHNT and CDR2 YYREEE (reference sequence). This CDR3 is 16 amino acids long. CDR3 in DNA: TGTGCCAGCAGCCTCCTAGCGGGGGGTAGCACAGATACGCAGTATTTT. It codes for CASSLLAGGSTDTQYF.

The chain recombines TRBV6-5 with TRBJ1-2; D ambiguous. The CDR3 loop spans 13 amino acids. Per the germline V gene, CDR1 is MNHEY and CDR2 is SVGAGI. Trimming left V 10 bases short and J 3 bases short, with 15 bases between. CDR3 in DNA: TGTGCCACCGCCCGGGCGGCGGACTATGGCTACACCTTC. Translation: CATARAADYGYTF.

The chain links TRBV4-1 to TRBJ1-6; tentatively, D is TRBD1 (5 bases). Germline assignment: CDR1 MGHRA and CDR2 YSYEKL. The CDR3 spans 15 residues. V lost 4 bases and J lost 6, with 13 bases in between. The CDR3 region has the DNA TGCGCCAGCAGCCCCCTTCGAGGGGCTAATTCACCCCTCCACTTT. It codes for CASSPLRGANSPLHF.

This clone was seen only a few times. The rearrangement uses TRBV11-2 and TRBJ2-7, with 9 bases identical to TRBD2. CDR3 length equals 17 residues. V dropped 5 bases and J dropped 7; count of bases not matched to a gene: 18. Germline V gene sequence: CDR1 SGHAT, CDR2 FQNNGV. The CDR3 DNA reads as TGTGCCAGCAGCCAAGCTGGGGATAGCGGGGGAGTTTGGGAGCAGTACTTC. Translated: CASSQAGDSGGVWEQYF.

The chain is built from TRBV6-1 and TRBJ1-5, with D maybe TRBD1 (5 bases). Germline loops: CDR1 MNHNS, CDR2 SASEGT. The CDR3 spans 12 residues. With 6 bases removed from V and 3 bases from J, the gap between germline ends came to 6 bases. Written as DNA, the CDR3 is TGTGCCAGCAGGGGGCCCAATCAGCCCCAGCATTTT. Its protein product is CASRGPNQPQHF.

J is TRBJ2-3 and V is TRBV5-1; TRBD1 matches 10 bases. This CDR3 spans 14 amino acids. The germline V gene has CDR1 SGHRS and CDR2 YFSETQ. V lost 5 bases, J lost 6 bases, and 6 bases stayed unmatched. CDR3 amino acids: CASRWGQGPDTQYF. CDR3 DNA: TGCGCCAGCAGATGGGGACAGGGGCCTGATACGCAGTATTTT.

Only one count was recorded for this clone. The chain is built from TRBV6-1 and TRBJ1-4, with a weak D call TRBD1 (6 bases). Germline values: CDR1 MNHNS, CDR2 SASEGT. This CDR3 contains 14 residues. The V end was cut by 6 bases, the J end by 5 bases, with 13 bases between. CDR3 amino acids: CASSQGMPNEKLFF. CDR3 bases: TGTGCCAGCAGCCAGGGGATGCCGAATGAAAAACTGTTTTTT.

CDR3 amino acids: CASSSILAGGTDTQYF. CDR3 DNA sequence: TGCGCCAGCAGCTCCATTCTAGCGGGAGGGACAGATACGCAGTATTTT. The genes are TRBV5-1 and TRBJ2-3; 12 nucleotides agree with TRBD2. CDR1 SGHRS and CDR2 YFSETQ come from the germline V gene. With V trimmed by 3 bases and J by 3 bases, 5 bases remained unmatched. The CDR3 is 16 residues long.

This sequence joins TRBV7-9 and TRBJ2-2; D call uncertain. The CDR3 runs to 14 residues. Trimming left V 1 base short and J 2 bases short, with 5 bases between. Germline CDR1 is SEHNR and CDR2 is FQNEAQ (reference sequence). In DNA, the CDR3 is TGTGCCAGCAGCTTAGTTGAAAACACCGGGGAGCTGTTTTTT. Amino acid sequence: CASSLVENTGELFF. Drawing the rest from reference TRBV7-9 and TRBJ2-2, the complete variable domain is DTGVSQNPRHKITKRGQNVTFRCDPISEHNRLYWYRQTLGQGPEFLTYFQNEAQLEKSRLLSDRFSAERPKGSFSTLEIQRTEQGDSAMYLCASSLVENTGELFFGEGSRLTVL.

This clone was seen more than once but under ten times. This chain uses TRBV2 with TRBJ1-1; no clear D gene. V was cut by 5 bases and J by 11 bases, with 12 bases left in between. CDR1 is SNHLY and CDR2 is FYNNEI in the germline V gene. This CDR3 region has 11 residues. This CDR3 is CASSPYMEAFF. The CDR3 DNA reads as TGTGCCAGCAGTCCCTACATGGAGGCTTTCTTT.

Here the CDR3 DNA reads TGTGCCAGCAAGACGGACAGGGATGGAGAAAAACTGTTTTTT. As protein: CASKTDRDGEKLFF. J is TRBJ1-4 and V is TRBV27, with 8 nucleotides matching TRBD1. Germline assignment: CDR1 MNHEY and CDR2 SMNVEV (reference sequence). The CDR3 is made up of 14 amino acids. Unmatched junction bases numbered 9, after V lost 7 bases and J lost 8 bases.

CDR3 bases: TGTGCCAGCAGCGAGACAGGGTCCTATGGCTACACCTTC. This codes for CASSETGSYGYTF. The V and J genes are TRBV7-6 and TRBJ1-2; 7 bases align to TRBD1. Per germline, CDR1 SGHVS and CDR2 FNYEAQ. The V and J ends lost 5 bases and 4 bases, in that order; junction bases with no gene match: 4. This CDR3 region has 13 residues.

The V gene is TRBV6-4, the J gene TRBJ2-2, with D uncertain. The CDR3 sequence is 17 residues long. V shed 0 bases and J shed 1 base, with 12 bases lying between them. Germline assignment: CDR1 MRHNA and CDR2 SNTAGT. The CDR3 sequence is CASSDSVNRGNTGELFF. The DNA of the CDR3 is TGTGCCAGCAGTGACTCCGTTAATCGCGGGAACACCGGGGAGCTGTTTTTT.

The genes are TRBV5-1 and TRBJ1-1, with 8 bases matching TRBD1. Unmatched junction bases numbered 7, after V lost 3 bases and J lost 3 bases. The germline CDR1 and CDR2 sequences are SGHRS and YFSETQ. The CDR3 spans 15 residues. The CDR3 reads CASSYLVGQDTEAFF. In nucleotides, the CDR3 is TGCGCCAGCAGCTACCTCGTGGGACAGGACACTGAAGCTTTCTTT.

This chain links TRBV28 with TRBJ2-5; D not resolved. This CDR3 is built from 15 residues. Trimming removed 5 bases from V and 5 bases from J, with 18 bases in between. CDR1 and CDR2 from the germline V gene are MDHEN and SYDVKM. CDR3 DNA: TGTGCCAGCAGTAGCCGGGCCCCGGTGGGGGAGACCCAGTACTTC. Its protein product is CASSSRAPVGETQYF.

This clone was recorded once. This chain joins TRBV10-2 and TRBJ2-3; tentative D call: TRBD2 (6 bases). CDR3 size: 17 residues. The ends were cut back, 0 bases at V and 2 bases at J, with 15 bases in the middle. Germline V lookup: CDR1 WSHSY, CDR2 SAAADI. The CDR3 loop is CASSESSLRDFTDTQYF. CDR3 sequence (DNA): TGCGCCAGCAGTGAGTCGTCCCTAAGGGACTTCACAGATACGCAGTATTTT.

This clone has a handful of counts. V is TRBV20-1 and J is TRBJ2-3, with D unclear. V was shortened by 5 bases and J by 7 bases, with 4 bases between the two germline ends. This CDR3 is built from 9 residues. Looked up from germline, CDR1 is DFQATT and CDR2 is SNEGSKA (reference sequence). CDR3 residues: CSAPNTQYF. As DNA, the CDR3 is TGCAGTGCTCCGAATACGCAGTATTTT.